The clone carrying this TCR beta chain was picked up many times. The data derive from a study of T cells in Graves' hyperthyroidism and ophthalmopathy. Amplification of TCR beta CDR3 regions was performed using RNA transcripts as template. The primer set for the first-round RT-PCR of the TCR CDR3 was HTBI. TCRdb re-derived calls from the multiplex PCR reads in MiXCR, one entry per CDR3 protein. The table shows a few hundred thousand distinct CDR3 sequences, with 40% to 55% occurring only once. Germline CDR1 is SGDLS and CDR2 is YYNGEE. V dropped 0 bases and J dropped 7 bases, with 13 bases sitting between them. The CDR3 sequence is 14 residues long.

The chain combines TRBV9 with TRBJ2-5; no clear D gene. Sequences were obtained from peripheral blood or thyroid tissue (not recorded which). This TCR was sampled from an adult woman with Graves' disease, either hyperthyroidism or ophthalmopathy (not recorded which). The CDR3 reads CASSVESLGGTQYF. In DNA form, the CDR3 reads TGTGCCAGCAGCGTAGAATCTTTGGGTGGGACCCAGTACTTC.